This TCR beta chain originates from a study of HIV-infected children after antiretroviral therapy interruption. Turning to the study itself: Children were on planned treatment interruption or continuous treatment. Weeks 0, 12, interruption end (24 or 48), and about 3 years post-study gave interruption-arm samples.

CDR3 length: 15 residues. Germline V CDR1 and CDR2: ENHRY, SYGVKD. After removal of 8 bases from V and 8 bases from J, the junction contained 13 bases not matched to a gene. The sample's treatment: PENTA 11 planned treatment interruption arm or continuous ART arm. Sorting from thawed PBMCs isolated naive CD4+ CD45RA+ CD45RO- T cells. RNA-based 3' RACE libraries used unique molecular identifiers. TCRdb passed the 3' RACE reads through MiXCR, listing each CDR3 protein once. Of about 89,000 distinct CDR3 sequences in the sample, 6.9% were seen once. Only a few counts were recorded for this clonotype. The rearrangement uses TRBV10-3 and TRBJ2-1, with 9 nucleotides matching TRBD1. The TCR was taken from a pool of human donors with HIV. The specimen comprised CD45RA+ CD4+ T cells from PBMCs, pooled from several time points, sampled from a donor given antiretroviral therapy, either interrupted or continuous. Subset noted: naive CD4+ CD45RA+ CD45RO- T cells. CDR3 loop: CAIQTWGQGRDEQFF. The CDR3 region has the DNA TGTGCCATCCAGACTTGGGGACAGGGAAGAGATGAGCAGTTCTTC.